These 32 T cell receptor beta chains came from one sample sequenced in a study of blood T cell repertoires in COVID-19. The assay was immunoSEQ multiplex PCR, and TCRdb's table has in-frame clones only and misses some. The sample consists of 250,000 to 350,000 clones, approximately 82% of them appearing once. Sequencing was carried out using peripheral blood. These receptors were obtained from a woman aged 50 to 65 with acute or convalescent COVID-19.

This CDR3 is CASSLAGREHNEQFF. The CDR3 bases are TGTGCCAGCAGCTTAGCGGGTCGGGAACACAATGAGCAGTTCTTC. The V and J genes are TRBV7-2 and TRBJ2-1; D might be TRBD2 (5 bases). From germline, CDR1 is SGHTA and CDR2 FQGNSA. V was cut by 0 bases and J by 5 bases, with 11 bases left in between. The CDR3 is 15 residues long.

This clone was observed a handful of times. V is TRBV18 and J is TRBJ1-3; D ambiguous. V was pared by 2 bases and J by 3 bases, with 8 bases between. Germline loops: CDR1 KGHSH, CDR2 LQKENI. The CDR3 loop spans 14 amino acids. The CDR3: CASSPDLNGNTIYF. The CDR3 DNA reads TGTGCCAGCTCACCAGACTTGAATGGAAACACCATATATTTT.

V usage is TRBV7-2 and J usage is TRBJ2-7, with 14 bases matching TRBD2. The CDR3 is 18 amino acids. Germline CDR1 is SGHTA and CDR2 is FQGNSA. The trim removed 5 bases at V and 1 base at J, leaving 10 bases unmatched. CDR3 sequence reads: CASSPGLAGALLSYEQYV. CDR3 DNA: TGTGCCAGCAGCCCGGGACTAGCGGGGGCCCTACTATCCTACGAGCAGTACGTC.

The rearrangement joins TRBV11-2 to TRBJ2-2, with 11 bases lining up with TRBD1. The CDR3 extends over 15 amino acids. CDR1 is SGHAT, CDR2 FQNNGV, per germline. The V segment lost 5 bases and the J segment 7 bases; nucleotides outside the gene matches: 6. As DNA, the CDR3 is TGTGCCAGCAGCCCCGCCGGGACAGGGGGCGGGGAGCTGTTTTTT. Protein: CASSPAGTGGGELFF.

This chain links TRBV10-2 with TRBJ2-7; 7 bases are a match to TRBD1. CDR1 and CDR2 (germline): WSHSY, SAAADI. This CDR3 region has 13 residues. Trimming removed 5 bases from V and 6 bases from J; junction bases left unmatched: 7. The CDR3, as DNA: TGCGCCAGCAGTCTAGTCCGGGACAGCGAGCAGTACGTC. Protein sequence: CASSLVRDSEQYV.

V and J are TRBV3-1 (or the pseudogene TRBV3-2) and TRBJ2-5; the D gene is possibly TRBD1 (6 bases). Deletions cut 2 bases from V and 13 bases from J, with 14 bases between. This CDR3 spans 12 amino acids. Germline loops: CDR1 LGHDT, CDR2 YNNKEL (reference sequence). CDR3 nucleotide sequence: TGTGCCAGCAGCCAAATCAGGGGCCCGGGGTACTTC. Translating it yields CASSQIRGPGYF.

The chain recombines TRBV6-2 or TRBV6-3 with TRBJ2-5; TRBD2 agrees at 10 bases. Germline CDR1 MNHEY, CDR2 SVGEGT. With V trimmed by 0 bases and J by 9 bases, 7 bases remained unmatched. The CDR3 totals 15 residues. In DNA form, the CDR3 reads TGTGCCAGCAGTTACTCTGCTAGCGGGAGTGGAGCCCAGTACTTC. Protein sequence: CASSYSASGSGAQYF.

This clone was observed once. The CDR3 nucleotides read TGTGCCAGCAGCCCGCAAACTTCGGGGGGCACCGGGGAGCTGTTTTTT. Residues: CASSPQTSGGTGELFF. The chain employs TRBV9 and TRBJ2-2, with 7 positions matching TRBD2. Losses at the gene ends were 4 bases for V and 4 bases for J; bases not matched to a gene: 10. CDR1 and CDR2 (germline): SGDLS, YYNGEE. CDR3 length: 16 amino acids.

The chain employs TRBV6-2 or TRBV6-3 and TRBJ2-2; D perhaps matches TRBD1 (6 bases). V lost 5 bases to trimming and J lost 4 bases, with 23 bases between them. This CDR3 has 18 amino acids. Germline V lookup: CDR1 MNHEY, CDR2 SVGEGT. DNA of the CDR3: TGTGCCAGCAGTCCAACTCCAGGGGTAGGACGGACCACCGGGGAGCTGTTTTTT. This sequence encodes CASSPTPGVGRTTGELFF.

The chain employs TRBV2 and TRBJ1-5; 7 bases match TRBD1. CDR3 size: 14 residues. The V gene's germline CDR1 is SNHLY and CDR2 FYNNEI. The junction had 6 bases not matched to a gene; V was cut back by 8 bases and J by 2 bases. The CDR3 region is CASRYRGGNQPQHF. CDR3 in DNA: TGTGCCAGCCGGTACAGGGGAGGCAATCAGCCCCAGCATTTT.

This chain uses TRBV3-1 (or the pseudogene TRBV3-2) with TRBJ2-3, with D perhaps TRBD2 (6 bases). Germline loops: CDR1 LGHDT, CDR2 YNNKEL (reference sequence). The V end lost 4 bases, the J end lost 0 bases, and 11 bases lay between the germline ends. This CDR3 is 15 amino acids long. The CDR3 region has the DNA TGTGCCAGCAGCCCTCTAGCGATTAGCACAGATACGCAGTATTTT. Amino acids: CASSPLAISTDTQYF.

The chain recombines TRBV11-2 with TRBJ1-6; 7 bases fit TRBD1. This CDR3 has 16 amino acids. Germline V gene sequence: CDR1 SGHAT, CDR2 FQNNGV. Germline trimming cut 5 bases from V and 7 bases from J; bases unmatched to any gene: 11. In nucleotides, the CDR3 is TGTGCCAGCAGCACCCTAAGACAGGGTATCAATTCACCCCTCCACTTT. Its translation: CASSTLRQGINSPLHF. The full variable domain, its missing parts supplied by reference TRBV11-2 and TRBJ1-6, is EAGVAQSPRYKIIEKRQSVAFWCNPISGHATLYWYQQILGQGPKLLIQFQNNGVVDDSQLPKDRFSAERLKGVDSTLKIQPAKLEDSAVYLCASSTLRQGINSPLHFGNGTRLTVT.

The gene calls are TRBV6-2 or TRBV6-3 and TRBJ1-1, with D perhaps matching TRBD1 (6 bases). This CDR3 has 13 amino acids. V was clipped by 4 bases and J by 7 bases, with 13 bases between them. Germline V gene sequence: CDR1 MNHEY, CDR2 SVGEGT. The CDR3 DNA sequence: TGTGCCAGCAGTTCCCCCTACAGGGATGAAGCTTTCTTT. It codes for CASSSPYRDEAFF.

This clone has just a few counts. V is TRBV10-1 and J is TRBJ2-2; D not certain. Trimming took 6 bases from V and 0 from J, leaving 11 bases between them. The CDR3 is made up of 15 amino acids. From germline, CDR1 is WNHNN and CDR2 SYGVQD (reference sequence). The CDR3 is CASRQTPSNTGELFF. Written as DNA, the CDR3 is TGCGCCAGCAGGCAGACACCTTCGAACACCGGGGAGCTGTTTTTT.

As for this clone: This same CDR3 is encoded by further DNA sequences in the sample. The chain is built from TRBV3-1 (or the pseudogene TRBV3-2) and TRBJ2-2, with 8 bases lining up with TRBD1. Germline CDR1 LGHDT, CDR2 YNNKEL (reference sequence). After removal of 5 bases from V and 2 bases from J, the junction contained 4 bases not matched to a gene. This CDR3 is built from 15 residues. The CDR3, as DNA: TGTGCCAGCAGCTATGGACAGGGTAACACCGGGGAGCTGTTTTTT. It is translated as CASSYGQGNTGELFF.

The CDR3 here is CASSIDRDREDEQFF. CDR3 nucleotide sequence: TGTGCCAGTAGTATAGATCGGGACAGGGAAGATGAGCAGTTCTTC. V usage is TRBV19 and J usage is TRBJ2-1; the match to TRBD1 covers 9 bases. The germline V gene has CDR1 LNHDA and CDR2 SQIVND (reference sequence). V shed 0 bases and J 8 bases; nucleotides not matched to a gene: 5. The CDR3 runs 15 residues. Complete variable domain (other parts from reference TRBV19 and TRBJ2-1): DGGITQSPKYLFRKEGQNVTLSCEQNLNHDAMYWYRQDPGQGLRLIYYSQIVNDFQKGDIAEGYSVSREKKESFPLTVTSAQKNPTAFYLCASSIDRDREDEQFFGPGTRLTVL.

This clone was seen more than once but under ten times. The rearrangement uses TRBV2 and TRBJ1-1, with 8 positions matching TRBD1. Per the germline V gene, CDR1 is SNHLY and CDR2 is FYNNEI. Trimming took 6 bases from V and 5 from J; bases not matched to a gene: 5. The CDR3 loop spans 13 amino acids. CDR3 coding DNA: TGTGCCAGCAGCGGACAGGGTTTAACTGAAGCTTTCTTT. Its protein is CASSGQGLTEAFF. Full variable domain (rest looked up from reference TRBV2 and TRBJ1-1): EPEVTQTPSHQVTQMGQEVILRCVPISNHLYFYWYRQILGQKVEFLVSFYNNEISEKSEIFDDQFSVERPDGSNFTLKIRSTKLEDSAMYFCASSGQGLTEAFFGQGTRLTVV.

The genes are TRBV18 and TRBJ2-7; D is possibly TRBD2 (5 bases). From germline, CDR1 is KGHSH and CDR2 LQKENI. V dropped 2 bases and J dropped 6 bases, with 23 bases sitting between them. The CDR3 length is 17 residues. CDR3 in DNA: TGTGCCAGCTCACCAAGTTGTAGCGTCGTCCCCTCGGGCGAGCAGTACGTC. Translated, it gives CASSPSCSVVPSGEQYV.

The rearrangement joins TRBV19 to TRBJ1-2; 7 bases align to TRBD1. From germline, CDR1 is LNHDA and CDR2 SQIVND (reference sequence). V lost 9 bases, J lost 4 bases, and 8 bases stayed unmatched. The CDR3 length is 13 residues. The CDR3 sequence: CASHKWDSYGYTF. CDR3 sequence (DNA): TGTGCCAGCCATAAGTGGGACAGCTATGGCTACACCTTC.

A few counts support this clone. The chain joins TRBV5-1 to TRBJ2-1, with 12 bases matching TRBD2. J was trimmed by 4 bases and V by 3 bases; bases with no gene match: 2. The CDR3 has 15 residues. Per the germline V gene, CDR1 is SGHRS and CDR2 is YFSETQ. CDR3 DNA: TGCGCCAGCAGCTCGACTAGCGGGGGATACAATGAGCAGTTCTTC. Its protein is CASSSTSGGYNEQFF.

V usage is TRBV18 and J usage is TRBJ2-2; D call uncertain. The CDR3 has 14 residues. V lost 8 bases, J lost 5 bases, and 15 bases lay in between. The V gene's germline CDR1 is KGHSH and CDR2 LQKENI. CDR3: CASRPARETGELFF. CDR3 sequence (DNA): TGTGCCAGCCGTCCCGCGAGAGAGACCGGGGAGCTGTTTTTT.

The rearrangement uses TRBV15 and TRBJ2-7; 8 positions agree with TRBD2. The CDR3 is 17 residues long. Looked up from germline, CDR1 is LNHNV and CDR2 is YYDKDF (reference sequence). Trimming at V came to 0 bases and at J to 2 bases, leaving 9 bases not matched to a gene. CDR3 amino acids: CATSRDGSGGLPYEQYV. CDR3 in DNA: TGTGCCACCAGCAGAGACGGGAGCGGGGGACTTCCCTACGAGCAGTACGTC.

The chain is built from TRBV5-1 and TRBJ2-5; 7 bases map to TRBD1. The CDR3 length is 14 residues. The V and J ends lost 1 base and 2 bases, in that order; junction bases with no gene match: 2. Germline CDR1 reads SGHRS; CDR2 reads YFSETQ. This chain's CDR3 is CASSLHRGQETQYF. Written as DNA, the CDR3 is TGCGCCAGCAGCTTGCACAGGGGACAAGAGACCCAGTACTTC.

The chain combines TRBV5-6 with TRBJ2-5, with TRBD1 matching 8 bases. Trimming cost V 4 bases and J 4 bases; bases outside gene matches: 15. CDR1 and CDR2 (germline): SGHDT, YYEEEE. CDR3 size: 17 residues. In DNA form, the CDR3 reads TGTGCCAGCAGCCAGAAAATAGTAGCAGGGGGCGGAGAGACCCAGTACTTC. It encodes CASSQKIVAGGGETQYF. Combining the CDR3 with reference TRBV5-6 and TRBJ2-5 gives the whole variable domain DAGVTQSPTHLIKTRGQQVTLRCSPKSGHDTVSWYQQALGQGPQFIFQYYEEEERQRGNFPDRFSGHQFPNYSSELNVNALLLGDSALYLCASSQKIVAGGGETQYFGPGTRLLVL.

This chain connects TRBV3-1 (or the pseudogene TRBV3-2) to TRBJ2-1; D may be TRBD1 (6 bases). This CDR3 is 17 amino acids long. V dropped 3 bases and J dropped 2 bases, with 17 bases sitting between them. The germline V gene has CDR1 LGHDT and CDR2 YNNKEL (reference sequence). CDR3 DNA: TGTGCCAGCAGCCAGGCCCCGGGACATCTTACCTACAATGAGCAGTTCTTC. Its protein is CASSQAPGHLTYNEQFF.

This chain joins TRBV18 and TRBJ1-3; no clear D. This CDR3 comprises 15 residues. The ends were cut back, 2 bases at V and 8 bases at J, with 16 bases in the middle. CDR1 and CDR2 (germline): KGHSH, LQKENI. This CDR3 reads CASSPNQQGVDTIYF. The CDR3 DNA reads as TGTGCCAGCTCACCAAACCAACAAGGAGTAGACACCATATATTTT.

In nucleotides, the CDR3 is TGTGCCATCAGTGAGATCGACAGGGGAAACACTGAAGCTTTCTTT. Translated: CAISEIDRGNTEAFF. The J gene is TRBJ1-1, the V gene TRBV10-3, with 8 nucleotides matching TRBD1. Germline assignment: CDR1 ENHRY and CDR2 SYGVKD. CDR3 length: 15 residues. V dropped 2 bases and J dropped 2; count of bases not matched to a gene: 4.

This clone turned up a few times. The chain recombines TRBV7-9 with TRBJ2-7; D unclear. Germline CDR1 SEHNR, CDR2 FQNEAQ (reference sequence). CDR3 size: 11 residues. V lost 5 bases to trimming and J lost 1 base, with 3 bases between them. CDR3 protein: CASSPSYEQYF. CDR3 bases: TGTGCCAGCAGCCCATCCTACGAGCAGTACTTC.

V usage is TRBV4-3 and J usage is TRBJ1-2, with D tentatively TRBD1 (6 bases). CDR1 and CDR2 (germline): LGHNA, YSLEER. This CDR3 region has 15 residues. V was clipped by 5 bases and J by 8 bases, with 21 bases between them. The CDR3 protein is CASSFKLGAENGYTF. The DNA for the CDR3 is TGCGCCAGCAGCTTTAAACTGGGGGCAGAAAACGGCTACACCTTC.

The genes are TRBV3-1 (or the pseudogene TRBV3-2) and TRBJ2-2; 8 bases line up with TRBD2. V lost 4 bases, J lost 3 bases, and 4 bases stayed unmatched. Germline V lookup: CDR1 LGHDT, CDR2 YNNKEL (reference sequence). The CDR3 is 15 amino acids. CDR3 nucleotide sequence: TGTGCCAGCAGCCTGCGGGGGGCCGACACCGGGGAGCTGTTTTTT. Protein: CASSLRGADTGELFF.

CDR3 protein: CASSDWQTNEKLFF. CDR3 nucleotides: TGTGCCAGCAGTGACTGGCAGACTAATGAAAAACTGTTTTTT. This sequence joins TRBV2 and TRBJ1-4, with unresolved D. Per germline, CDR1 SNHLY and CDR2 FYNNEI. The CDR3 runs to 14 residues. V was trimmed by 3 bases and J by 2 bases, leaving 7 bases between them.

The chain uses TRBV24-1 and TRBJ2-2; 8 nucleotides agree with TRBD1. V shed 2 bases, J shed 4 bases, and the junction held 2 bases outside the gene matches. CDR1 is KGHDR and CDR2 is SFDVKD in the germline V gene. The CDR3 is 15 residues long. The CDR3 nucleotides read TGTGCCACCAGTGATTCCAGGGGGCCCACCGGGGAGCTGTTTTTT. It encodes CATSDSRGPTGELFF.